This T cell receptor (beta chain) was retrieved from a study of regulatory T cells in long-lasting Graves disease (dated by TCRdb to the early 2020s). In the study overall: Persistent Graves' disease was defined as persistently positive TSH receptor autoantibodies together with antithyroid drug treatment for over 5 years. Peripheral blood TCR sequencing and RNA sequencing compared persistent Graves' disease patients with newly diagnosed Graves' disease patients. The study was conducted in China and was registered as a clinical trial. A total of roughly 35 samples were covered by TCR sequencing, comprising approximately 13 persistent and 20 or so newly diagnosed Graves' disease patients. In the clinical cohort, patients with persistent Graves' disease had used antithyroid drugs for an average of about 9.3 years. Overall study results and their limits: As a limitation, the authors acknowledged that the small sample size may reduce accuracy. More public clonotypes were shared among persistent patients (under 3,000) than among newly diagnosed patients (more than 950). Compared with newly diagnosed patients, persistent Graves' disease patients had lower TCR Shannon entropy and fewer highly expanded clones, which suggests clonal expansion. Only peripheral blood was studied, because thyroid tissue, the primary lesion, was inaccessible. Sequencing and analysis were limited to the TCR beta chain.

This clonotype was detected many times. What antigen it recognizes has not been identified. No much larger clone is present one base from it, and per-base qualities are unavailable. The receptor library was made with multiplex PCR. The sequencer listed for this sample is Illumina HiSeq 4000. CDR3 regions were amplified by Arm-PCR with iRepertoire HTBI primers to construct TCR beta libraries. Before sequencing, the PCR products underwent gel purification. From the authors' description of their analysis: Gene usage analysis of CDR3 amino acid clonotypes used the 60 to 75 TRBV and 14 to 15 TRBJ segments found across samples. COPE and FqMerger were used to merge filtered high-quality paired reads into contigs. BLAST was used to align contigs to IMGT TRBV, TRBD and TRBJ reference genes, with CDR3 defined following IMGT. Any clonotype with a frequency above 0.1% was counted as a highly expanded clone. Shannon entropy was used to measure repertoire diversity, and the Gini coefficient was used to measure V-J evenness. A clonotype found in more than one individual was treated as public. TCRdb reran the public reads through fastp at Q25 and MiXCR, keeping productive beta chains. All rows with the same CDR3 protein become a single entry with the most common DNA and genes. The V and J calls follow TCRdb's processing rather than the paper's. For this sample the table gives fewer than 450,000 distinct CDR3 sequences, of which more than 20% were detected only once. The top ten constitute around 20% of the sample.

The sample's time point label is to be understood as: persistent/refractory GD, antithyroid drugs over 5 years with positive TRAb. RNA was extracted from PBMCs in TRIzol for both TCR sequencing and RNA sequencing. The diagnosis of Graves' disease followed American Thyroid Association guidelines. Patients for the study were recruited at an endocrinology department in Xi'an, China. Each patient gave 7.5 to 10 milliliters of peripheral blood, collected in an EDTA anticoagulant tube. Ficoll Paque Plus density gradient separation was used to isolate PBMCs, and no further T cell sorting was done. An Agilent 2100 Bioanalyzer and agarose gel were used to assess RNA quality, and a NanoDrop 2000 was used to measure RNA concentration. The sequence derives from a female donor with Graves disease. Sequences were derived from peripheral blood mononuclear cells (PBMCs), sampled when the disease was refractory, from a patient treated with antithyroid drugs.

The CDR3 protein sequence reads: CASSLGPQETQYF. The nucleotide sequence is TGTGCCAGCAGTTTGGGGCCTCAAGAGACCCAGTACTTC. The chain is encoded by TRBV7-3 joined to TRBJ2-5, with TRBD1 as a weak D call on 5 bases. V sheds 6 bases and J sheds 2 bases, leaving 10 bases between their ends. CDR1 and CDR2 are drawn from the germline V gene: SGHTA, FQGTGA. From the cysteine through the phenylalanine, the CDR3 covers 13 amino acids. Left in the record is the CDR3 DNA by itself, 39 bases read in frame from the first base. Joined to the reference TRBV7-3 and TRBJ2-5 proteins, this CDR3 gives the full variable domain: GAGVSQTPSNKVTEKGKYVELRCDPISGHTALYWYRQSLGQGPEFLIYFQGTGAADDSGLPNDRFFAVRPEGSVSTLKIQRTERGDSAVYLCASSLGPQETQYFGPGTRLLVL.